This TCR beta chain was retrieved from a study of patients with pleural tuberculosis. Each CDR3 protein gets one entry after TCRdb re-called the reads with MiXCR. Among 25,000 to 30,000 distinct CDR3 sequences listed, about 20% were seen once. This clonotype was detected ten times or more. Germline assignment: CDR1 SGHRS and CDR2 YFSETQ. The germline V and J ends were trimmed by 7 bases and 3 bases, with 16 bases remaining between them. The CDR3 sequence is 14 residues long. The V and J genes are TRBV5-1 and TRBJ1-2; TRBD1 is a possible D gene (6 bases). The source is a human donor with pleural tuberculosis. The sequencing input was peripheral blood. The CDR3 reads CASRNPTGYYGYTF. CDR3 coding DNA: TGCGCCAGCCGCAATCCTACAGGGTACTATGGCTACACCTTC.